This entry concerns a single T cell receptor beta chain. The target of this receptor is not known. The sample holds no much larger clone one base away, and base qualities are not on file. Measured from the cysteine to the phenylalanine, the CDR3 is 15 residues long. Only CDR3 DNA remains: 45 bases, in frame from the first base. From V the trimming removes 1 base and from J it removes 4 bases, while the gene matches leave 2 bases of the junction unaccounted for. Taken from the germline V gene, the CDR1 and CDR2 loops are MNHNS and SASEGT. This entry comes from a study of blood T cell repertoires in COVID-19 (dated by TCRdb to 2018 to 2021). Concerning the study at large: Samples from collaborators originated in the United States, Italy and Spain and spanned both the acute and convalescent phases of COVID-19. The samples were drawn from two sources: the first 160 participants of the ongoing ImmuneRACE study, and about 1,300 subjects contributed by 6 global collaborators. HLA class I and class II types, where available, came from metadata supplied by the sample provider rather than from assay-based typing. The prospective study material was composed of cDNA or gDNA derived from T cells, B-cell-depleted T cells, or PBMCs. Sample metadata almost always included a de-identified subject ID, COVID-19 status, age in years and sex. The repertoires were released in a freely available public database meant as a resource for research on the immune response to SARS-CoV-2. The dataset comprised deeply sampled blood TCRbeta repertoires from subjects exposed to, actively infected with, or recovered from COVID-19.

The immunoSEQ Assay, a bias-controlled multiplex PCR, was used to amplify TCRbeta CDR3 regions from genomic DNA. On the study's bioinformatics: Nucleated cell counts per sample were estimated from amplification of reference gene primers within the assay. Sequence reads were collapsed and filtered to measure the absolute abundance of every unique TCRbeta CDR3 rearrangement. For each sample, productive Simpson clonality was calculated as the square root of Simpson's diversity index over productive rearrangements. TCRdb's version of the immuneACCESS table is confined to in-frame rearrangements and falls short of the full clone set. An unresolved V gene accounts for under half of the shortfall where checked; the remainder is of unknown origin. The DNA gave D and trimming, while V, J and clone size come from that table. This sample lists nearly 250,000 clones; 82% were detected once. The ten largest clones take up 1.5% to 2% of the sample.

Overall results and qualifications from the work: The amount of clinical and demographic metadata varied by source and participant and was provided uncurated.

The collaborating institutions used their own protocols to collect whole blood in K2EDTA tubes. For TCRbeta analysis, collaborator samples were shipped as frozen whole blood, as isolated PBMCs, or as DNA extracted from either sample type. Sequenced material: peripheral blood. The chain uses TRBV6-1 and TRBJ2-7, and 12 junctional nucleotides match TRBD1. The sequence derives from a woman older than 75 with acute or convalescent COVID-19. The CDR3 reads CASSEGDRGPYEQYF. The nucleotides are TGTGCCAGCAGTGAAGGGGACAGGGGGCCGTACGAGCAGTACTTC.